This T cell receptor beta chain was recovered during a study of OX40 agonist ivuxolimab in advanced cancers. About the study: Earlier anti-PD-1, anti-PD-L1 or anti-CTLA-4 therapy was permitted; 35% to 50% had received some. Three patients, one with hepatocellular carcinoma and two with cutaneous melanoma, responded partially.

The sampling schedule covered blood at baseline, cycle 4 day 1, and cycle 7 day 1. Sequencing used immunoSEQ multiplex PCR; TCRdb keeps in-frame clones, though not all of them. The sample has over 55,000 clones, approximately 89% seen once. This clone has only one observation. Germline V gives CDR1 SGHAT, CDR2 FQNNGV. The CDR3 consists of 16 residues. J was trimmed by 6 bases and V by 0 bases; bases with no gene match: 8. This TCR was sampled from an adult with an advanced solid tumor such as melanoma, head and neck, liver or kidney cancer. V is TRBV11-2 and J is TRBJ2-4; 7 bases agree with TRBD1. Sequencing was performed on CD4+ or CD8+ T cells sorted from blood, taken in a trial of the OX40 agonist ivuxolimab. CDR3 region: CASSLDRGTAGNIQYF. The CDR3 DNA is TGTGCCAGCAGCTTAGACCGTGGGACAGCTGGAAACATTCAGTACTTC.